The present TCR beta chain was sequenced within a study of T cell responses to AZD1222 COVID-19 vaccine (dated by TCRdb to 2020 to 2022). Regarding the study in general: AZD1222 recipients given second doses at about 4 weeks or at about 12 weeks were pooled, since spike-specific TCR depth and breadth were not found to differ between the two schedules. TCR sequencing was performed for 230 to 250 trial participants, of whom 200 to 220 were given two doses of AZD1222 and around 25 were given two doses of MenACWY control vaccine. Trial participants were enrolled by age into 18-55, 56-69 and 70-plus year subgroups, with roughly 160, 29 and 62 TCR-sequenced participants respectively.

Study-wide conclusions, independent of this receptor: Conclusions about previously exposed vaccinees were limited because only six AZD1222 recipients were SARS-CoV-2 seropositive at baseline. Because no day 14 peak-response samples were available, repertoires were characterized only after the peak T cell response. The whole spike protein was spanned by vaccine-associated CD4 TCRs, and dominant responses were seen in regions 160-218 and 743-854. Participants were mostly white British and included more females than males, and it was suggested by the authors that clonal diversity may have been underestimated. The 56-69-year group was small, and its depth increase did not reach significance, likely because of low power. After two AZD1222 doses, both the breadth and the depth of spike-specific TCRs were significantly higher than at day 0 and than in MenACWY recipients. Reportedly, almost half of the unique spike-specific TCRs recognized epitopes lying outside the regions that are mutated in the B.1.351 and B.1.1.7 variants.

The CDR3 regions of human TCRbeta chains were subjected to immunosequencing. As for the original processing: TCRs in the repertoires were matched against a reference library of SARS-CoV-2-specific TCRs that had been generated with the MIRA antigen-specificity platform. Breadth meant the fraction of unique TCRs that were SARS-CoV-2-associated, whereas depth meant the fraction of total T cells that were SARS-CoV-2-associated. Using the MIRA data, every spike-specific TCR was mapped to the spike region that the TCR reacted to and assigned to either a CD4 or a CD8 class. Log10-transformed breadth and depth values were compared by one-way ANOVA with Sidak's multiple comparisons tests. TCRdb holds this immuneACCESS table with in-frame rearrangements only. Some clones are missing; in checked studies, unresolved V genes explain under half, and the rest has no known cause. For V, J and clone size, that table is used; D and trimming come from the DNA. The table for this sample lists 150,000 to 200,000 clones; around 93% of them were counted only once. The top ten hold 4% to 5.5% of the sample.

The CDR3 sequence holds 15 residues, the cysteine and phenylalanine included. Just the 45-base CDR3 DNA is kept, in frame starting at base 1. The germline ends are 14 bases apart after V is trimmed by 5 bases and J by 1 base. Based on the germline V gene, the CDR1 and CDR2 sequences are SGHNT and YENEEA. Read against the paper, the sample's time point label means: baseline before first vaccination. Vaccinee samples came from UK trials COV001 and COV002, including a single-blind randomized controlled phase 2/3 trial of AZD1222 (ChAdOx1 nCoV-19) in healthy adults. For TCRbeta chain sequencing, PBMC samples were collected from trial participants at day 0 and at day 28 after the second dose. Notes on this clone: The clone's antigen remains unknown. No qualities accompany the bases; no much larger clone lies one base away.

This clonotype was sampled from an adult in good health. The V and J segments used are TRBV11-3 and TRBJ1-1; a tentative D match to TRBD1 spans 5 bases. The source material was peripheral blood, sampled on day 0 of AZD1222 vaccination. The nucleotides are TGTGCCAGCAGCCCGGGGGACGGCTGGAACACTGAAGCTTTCTTT. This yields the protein CASSPGDGWNTEAFF.